This TCR beta chain is drawn from a study of CD8 T cells in ankylosing spondylitis (dated by TCRdb to the late 2010s). Broadly, across the study: The study set out to find disease-linked TCR variants by profiling T cell receptor beta repertoires in ankylosing spondylitis patients and healthy donors. Peripheral blood was sampled, and synovial fluid was also collected from ankylosing spondylitis patients. The full study cohort comprised some 27 ankylosing spondylitis patients and around 100 healthy donors.

The germline V gene (reference sequence) provides CDR1 SGHKS and CDR2 YYEKEE. The junction shows trimming of 2 bases on V and 6 bases on J, plus 11 bases between the germline ends. From the cysteine through the phenylalanine, the CDR3 covers 13 amino acids. Of the read, only the CDR3 DNA is kept; its 39 bases are in frame from base 1. Sequenced using an Illumina HiSeq 2500. Quantitative 5'-RACE with molecular barcodes was used to prepare TCR beta libraries. The authors' pipeline ran thus. A new computational method based on a probabilistic model of VDJ rearrangement was used to identify disease-linked TCR variants. TCRdb trimmed public reads at Q25 via fastp, called clones via MiXCR and kept in-frame beta chains. Identical CDR3 proteins give one entry, which carries the most common genes and DNA. For this entry, the V and J calls and clone size follow TCRdb and not the study's own pipeline. For this sample the table gives about 840,000 distinct CDR3 sequences, of which over 9.5% were detected only once. The ten largest make up less than 0.65% of the sample.

This clonotype occurred a few times. Which antigen it targets is not known. No per-base quality is available; no much larger clone lies one base away. General conclusions and limits of the study: Significant enrichment of the disease-linked clones was reported in matched synovial fluid samples from ankylosing spondylitis patients. The disease-linked clones had a CD8+ phenotype and were found at relatively low frequencies in peripheral blood. Some motif variants had previously been reported in the synovial fluid and blood of reactive arthritis patients, which suggests shared mechanisms of disease initiation. Blood from ankylosing spondylitis patients appeared to be characterized by a TCR beta motif made up of under ten highly homologous amino acid variants.

Here the chain combines TRBV5-5 and TRBJ1-2; the D region possibly corresponds to TRBD1 (5 bases align). This TCR derives from a male donor with ankylosing spondylitis. Material: blood, either unsorted or a sorted T cell fraction (not recorded which). The encoded CDR3 is CASSFQGADGYTF. The nucleotides are TGTGCCAGCAGCTTCCAGGGTGCCGATGGCTACACCTTC.